This TCR beta chain was documented in a study of blood T cell repertoires in COVID-19. Original processing notes: Counts of nucleated cells, estimated from reference gene primer amplification, were obtained. Clones were sequenced by immunoSEQ multiplex PCR, and TCRdb holds only the in-frame ones, with some missing. That table gives V, J and clone size, and the DNA gave D and trimming. The repertoire holds around 210,000 clones, with more than 65% as singletons. Germline CDR1 reads SGHTA; CDR2 reads FQGNSA. V lost 2 bases, J lost 5 bases, and 5 bases stayed unmatched. This CDR3 has 14 amino acids. This clone was seen only once.

This sequence originates from a human donor in a cohort sampled during active COVID-19. The chain joins TRBV7-2 to TRBJ2-7; 8 bases are shared with TRBD2. Sequencing used peripheral blood. The CDR3 is CASSLLGLENEQYF. The CDR3 bases are TGTGCCAGCAGCTTACTGGGACTAGAAAACGAGCAGTACTTC.